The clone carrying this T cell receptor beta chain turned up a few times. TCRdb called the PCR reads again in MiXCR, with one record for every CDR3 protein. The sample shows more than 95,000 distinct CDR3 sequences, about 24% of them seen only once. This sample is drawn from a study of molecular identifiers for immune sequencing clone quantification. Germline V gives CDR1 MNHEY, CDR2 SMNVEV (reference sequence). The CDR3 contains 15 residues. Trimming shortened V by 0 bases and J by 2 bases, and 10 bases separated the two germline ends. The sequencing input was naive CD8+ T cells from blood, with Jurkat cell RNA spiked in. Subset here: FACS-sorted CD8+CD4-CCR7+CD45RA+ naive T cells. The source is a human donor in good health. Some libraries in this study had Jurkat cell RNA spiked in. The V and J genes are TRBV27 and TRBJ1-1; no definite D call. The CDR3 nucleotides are TGTGCCAGCAGTTTATCCTCCGGCCTCAACACTGAAGCTTTCTTT. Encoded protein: CASSLSSGLNTEAFF.